This TCR beta chain was obtained from a study of vaccination and CD4 T cells after COVID-19. In the study overall: Two Hispanic individuals were among six male and four female convalescent patients. Across the group, participants received two doses of either BNT162b2 or mRNA-1273 vaccine.

At the Johns Hopkins FTIC core, DNA taken from cultured CD4+ T cells was sequenced by way of the Oncomine TCR Beta short-read assay. TCRdb analysed the PCR reads with MiXCR anew, one entry per CDR3 protein. The profile shows roughly 16,000 distinct CDR3 sequences, 45% to 65% of them singletons. Noted treatment: approximately 9-day PBMC culture with coronavirus spike peptide pools or control peptides (ViraFEST assay). Points on this clonotype: As yet, its antigen is unknown.

Germline V gives CDR1 GTSNPN, CDR2 SVGIG (reference sequence). This CDR3 spans 13 amino acids. The trim removed 3 bases at V and 6 bases at J, leaving 8 bases unmatched. Whole-study findings and limits: The appearance of a median about 90% of reactive clones in convalescent patients occurred only post-vaccination.

The origin of this receptor is a human donor who had recovered from COVID-19. The sample comprised CD4+ T cells from blood, cultured in vitro. The chain couples TRBV30 to TRBJ2-7, with 7 bases lining up with TRBD1. CDR3 residues: CAWRGGPPTEQYF. As DNA, the CDR3 is TGTGCCTGGAGAGGGGGCCCGCCTACCGAGCAGTACTTC.